The 29 T cell receptor beta chains listed next were all sequenced from one sample in a study of T cell responses to AZD1222 COVID-19 vaccine. Some clones are missing from TCRdb's copy, which holds only in-frame ones; the method was immunoSEQ multiplex PCR. The sample comprises about 97,000 clones, around nine tenths of which are singletons, and approximately 2.8% rests with the top ten. The material was peripheral blood, obtained on day 0 of AZD1222 vaccination. All receptors come from an adult in good health.

The gene calls are TRBV7-9 and TRBJ1-4, with TRBD1 matching 9 bases. Germline V gene sequence: CDR1 SEHNR, CDR2 FQNEAQ (reference sequence). With V trimmed by 5 bases and J by 8 bases, 9 bases remained unmatched. This CDR3 has 15 residues. The CDR3 here is CASSPATGGREKLFF. The CDR3 DNA is TGTGCCAGCAGCCCTGCGACAGGGGGACGGGAAAAACTGTTTTTT.

This clone was detected only a few times. The rearrangement links TRBV7-9 to TRBJ1-1, with 10 nucleotides matching TRBD1. There are 13 residues in the CDR3. Germline values: CDR1 SEHNR, CDR2 FQNEAQ (reference sequence). Unmatched junction bases numbered 5, after V lost 8 bases and J lost 5 bases. The CDR3 bases are TGTGCCAGCGGGGACAGGGGTGAAACTGAAGCTTTCTTT. Amino acids: CASGDRGETEAFF.

This chain uses TRBV3-1 (or the pseudogene TRBV3-2) with TRBJ1-3; no firm D call. The germline gives CDR1 LGHDT, CDR2 YNNKEL (reference sequence). CDR3 size: 13 residues. The germline V and J ends were trimmed by 0 bases and 5 bases, with 5 bases remaining between them. The CDR3 nucleotides read TGTGCCAGCAGCCAAGATCACCGAAACACCATATATTTT. Translation: CASSQDHRNTIYF.

This chain uses TRBV6-5 with TRBJ1-1, with D uncertain. CDR1 is MNHEY and CDR2 is SVGAGI in the germline V gene. V was pared by 3 bases and J by 4 bases, with 18 bases between. The CDR3 runs to 16 residues. CDR3: CASSYSGIRGLTEAFF. The CDR3 DNA sequence: TGTGCCAGCAGTTATAGCGGCATTAGAGGACTCACTGAAGCTTTCTTT.

The V and J genes are TRBV3-1 (or the pseudogene TRBV3-2) and TRBJ2-5, with D tentatively TRBD1 (5 bases). Looked up from germline, CDR1 is LGHDT and CDR2 is YNNKEL (reference sequence). V dropped 2 bases and J dropped 9 bases, with 13 bases sitting between them. This CDR3 contains 13 residues. Here the CDR3 reads CASSQPAQGAQYF. In DNA form, the CDR3 reads TGTGCCAGCAGCCAACCGGCCCAGGGCGCCCAGTACTTC.

V is TRBV5-4 and J is TRBJ1-3; unclear D gene. The germline V gene encodes CDR1 SGHNT and CDR2 YYREEE (reference sequence). V was shortened by 0 bases and J by 7 bases, with 14 bases between the two germline ends. This CDR3 spans 15 amino acids. The CDR3 protein is CASSLGPGVGNTIYF. Here the CDR3 DNA reads TGTGCCAGCAGCTTGGGACCCGGGGTGGGGAACACCATATATTTT.

The V and J genes are TRBV1 and TRBJ1-1. TRBV1 has pseudogene status. The length of the CDR3 is 16 residues. The CDR3 region has the DNA TGCACCAGCAGCCAAGTGGTTGACTCTGGCGCCCCTGAAGCTTTCTTT. This codes for CTSSQVVDSGAPEAFF.

This clone was counted only a few times. The rearrangement uses TRBV25-1 and TRBJ1-4, with 9 nucleotides matching TRBD1. Germline values: CDR1 MGHDK, CDR2 SYGVNS. The V gene end was trimmed by 6 bases and the J gene end by 4 bases; junction bases not matched to a gene: 3. This CDR3 is 14 amino acids long. CDR3 loop: CASSQTGGNEKLFF. CDR3 nucleotide sequence: TGTGCCAGCAGCCAGACAGGGGGTAATGAAAAACTGTTTTTT.

The chain has TRBV18 and TRBJ1-6; 8 bases are a match to TRBD1. There are 15 residues in the CDR3. V shed 2 bases, J shed 8 bases, and the junction held 5 bases outside the gene matches. From germline, CDR1 is KGHSH and CDR2 LQKENI. CDR3 sequence: CASSPKTGADSPLHF. CDR3 nucleotides: TGTGCCAGCTCACCAAAGACAGGGGCGGATTCACCCCTCCACTTT.

The chain carries TRBV4-3 and TRBJ1-2, with 10 bases matching TRBD1. J gave up 3 bases and V 5 bases, and 3 bases lay outside the gene matches. The V gene's germline CDR1 is LGHNA and CDR2 YSLEER. There are 14 residues in the CDR3. This CDR3 reads CASSAGTGDYGYTF. CDR3 DNA sequence: TGCGCCAGCAGCGCCGGGACAGGGGACTATGGCTACACCTTC.

This chain links TRBV28 with TRBJ1-6, with no clear D. The CDR3 has 15 amino acids. V lost 8 bases and J 0 bases, leaving 11 bases between the germline ends. Germline values: CDR1 MDHEN, CDR2 SYDVKM. The CDR3: CASLTYSSYNSPLHF. The CDR3 DNA follows: TGTGCCAGCTTGACTTATAGCTCCTATAATTCACCCCTCCACTTT.

The chain recombines TRBV6-6 with TRBJ1-5; D gene ambiguous. The CDR3 runs 16 residues. V lost 2 bases, J lost 0 bases, and 11 bases lay in between. Per germline, CDR1 MNHNY and CDR2 SVGAGI (reference sequence). The CDR3 DNA sequence: TGTGCCAGCAGTTACCTAAGGCAATCTAGCAATCAGCCCCAGCATTTT. Its protein is CASSYLRQSSNQPQHF.

V is TRBV9 and J is TRBJ1-5, with unresolved D. Between the trimmed V and J ends, which lost 0 bases and 3 bases, there was a span of 4 bases. Germline V gives CDR1 SGDLS, CDR2 YYNGEE. CDR3 length: 13 amino acids. This CDR3 is CASSVGTNQPQHF. In DNA, the CDR3 is TGTGCCAGCAGCGTAGGGACCAATCAGCCCCAGCATTTT.

This chain links TRBV27 with TRBJ2-7, with a tentative D call TRBD2 (6 bases). Trimming left V 4 bases short and J 1 base short, with 8 bases between. Germline CDR1 reads MNHEY; CDR2 reads SMNVEV (reference sequence). The length of the CDR3 is 13 residues. The CDR3, as DNA: TGTGCCAGCAGTTCGGGACTTTCCTACGAGCAGTACTTC. Translated, it gives CASSSGLSYEQYF.

V and J are TRBV30 and TRBJ1-6; no clear D gene. This CDR3 has 13 amino acids. The germline CDR1 and CDR2 sequences are GTSNPN and SVGIG (reference sequence). V lost 1 base and J lost 4, with 5 bases in between. For the CDR3, the DNA is TGTGCCTGGAGTGAGAATTATAATTCACCCCTCCACTTT. As protein: CAWSENYNSPLHF.

This clone was observed a single time. The chain carries TRBV19 and TRBJ1-5; D perhaps matches TRBD1 (5 bases). Looked up from germline, CDR1 is LNHDA and CDR2 is SQIVND (reference sequence). The CDR3 spans 16 residues. Trimming stripped 0 bases from V and 5 bases from J, with 14 bases between. The CDR3 bases are TGTGCCAGTAGTATAGAGAGGGGCCTCAATGATCAGCCCCAGCATTTT. This sequence encodes CASSIERGLNDQPQHF. Filled out from reference TRBV19 and TRBJ1-5, the complete variable domain reads DGGITQSPKYLFRKEGQNVTLSCEQNLNHDAMYWYRQDPGQGLRLIYYSQIVNDFQKGDIAEGYSVSREKKESFPLTVTSAQKNPTAFYLCASSIERGLNDQPQHFGDGTRLSIL.

This clone was recorded once. V usage is TRBV2 and J usage is TRBJ1-5; 7 bases are shared with TRBD1. Germline V lookup: CDR1 SNHLY, CDR2 FYNNEI. The CDR3 is made up of 16 amino acids. The junction had 16 bases not matched to a gene; V was cut back by 7 bases and J by 7 bases. CDR3 loop: CASNTGEGSGNQPQHF. The CDR3 DNA reads as TGTGCCAGCAATACAGGGGAAGGATCGGGGAACCAGCCCCAGCATTTT.

This chain connects TRBV4-1 to TRBJ1-1; tentative D call: TRBD1 (5 bases). With 4 bases removed from V and 0 bases from J, the gap between germline ends came to 9 bases. This CDR3 has 14 residues. Germline CDR1 and CDR2: MGHRA and YSYEKL. CDR3 residues: CASSPTVLNTEAFF. In DNA form, the CDR3 reads TGCGCCAGCAGCCCGACAGTACTGAACACTGAAGCTTTCTTT.

The rearrangement links TRBV4-1 to TRBJ2-1; D possibly corresponds to TRBD2 (5 bases). V lost 5 bases, J lost 2 bases, and 7 bases lay in between. This CDR3 region has 13 residues. The V gene's germline CDR1 is MGHRA and CDR2 YSYEKL. As DNA, the CDR3 is TGCGCCAGCAGCGCCGGGACCTACAATGAGCAGTTCTTC. Residues: CASSAGTYNEQFF.

This clone came up once. This sequence joins TRBV7-9 and TRBJ1-4, with a possible D match to TRBD1 (5 bases). This CDR3 comprises 13 residues. Germline V gene sequence: CDR1 SEHNR, CDR2 FQNEAQ (reference sequence). The V end was cut by 7 bases, the J end by 10 bases, with 16 bases between. Here the CDR3 reads CASTPGTDGKLFF. CDR3 nucleotide sequence: TGTGCCAGCACCCCCGGGACGGACGGAAAACTGTTTTTT.

Written as DNA, the CDR3 is TGTGCCAGCAGTGAACAAATCCAGGGCTTTGGTGAAGCTTTCTTT. It codes for CASSEQIQGFGEAFF. The V gene is TRBV6-1, the J gene TRBJ1-1, with D possibly matching TRBD1 (5 bases). The CDR3 is 15 amino acids. Germline V gives CDR1 MNHNS, CDR2 SASEGT. Trimming left V 2 bases short and J 7 bases short, with 17 bases between.

This clone has a single count. The chain couples TRBV19 to TRBJ2-7, with D perhaps TRBD1 or TRBD2 (6 bases each). The CDR3 contains 13 residues. The V gene lost 10 bases and the J gene lost 0 bases, with 13 bases spanning the gap. Looked up from germline, CDR1 is LNHDA and CDR2 is SQIVND (reference sequence). The CDR3 nucleotides read TGTGCCACCCGGGGGCGATCCTCCTACGAGCAGTACTTC. This encodes CATRGRSSYEQYF. Full variable domain (rest looked up from reference TRBV19 and TRBJ2-7): DGGITQSPKYLFRKEGQNVTLSCEQNLNHDAMYWYRQDPGQGLRLIYYSQIVNDFQKGDIAEGYSVSREKKESFPLTVTSAQKNPTAFYLCATRGRSSYEQYFGPGTRLTVT.

This clone appeared once. V usage is TRBV6-6 and J usage is TRBJ1-1, with D maybe TRBD1 (6 bases). The V end was cut by 6 bases, the J end by 4 bases, with 21 bases between. Germline CDR1 and CDR2: MNHNY and SVGAGI (reference sequence). CDR3 length: 16 amino acids. The CDR3 region has the DNA TGTGCCAGCAGAAAAAACCCAGGGGCGAGCGGCACTGAAGCTTTCTTT. It specifies CASRKNPGASGTEAFF.

This clone showed up just once. The rearrangement joins TRBV27 to TRBJ2-7, with 7 bases identical to TRBD1. The germline CDR1 and CDR2 sequences are MNHEY and SMNVEV (reference sequence). The CDR3 extends over 13 amino acids. The V and J ends lost 4 bases and 5 bases, in that order; junction bases with no gene match: 5. In nucleotides, the CDR3 is TGTGCCAGCAGTTCCTACAGGGGCCACGAGCAGTACTTC. It specifies CASSSYRGHEQYF.

J is TRBJ1-1 and V is TRBV7-8, with D possibly TRBD1 on 5 matching bases. Trimming removed 1 base at V and 7 bases at J, with 10 bases between. This CDR3 has 13 residues. CDR1 SGHVS and CDR2 FQNEAQ come from the germline V gene. The CDR3 sequence is CASSLVGVGEAFF. CDR3 bases: TGTGCCAGCAGCTTAGTAGGGGTTGGTGAAGCTTTCTTT.

This clone came up once. CDR3 in amino acids: CASSFGSSGNTIYF. The DNA for the CDR3 is TGCGCCAGCAGCTTCGGGAGCTCTGGAAACACCATATATTTT. V usage is TRBV5-1 and J usage is TRBJ1-3; D uncertain. Per germline, CDR1 SGHRS and CDR2 YFSETQ. The CDR3 extends over 14 amino acids. V lost 2 bases, J lost 0 bases, and 6 bases lay in between.

The chain joins TRBV15 to TRBJ2-1; 7 nucleotides line up with TRBD2. The CDR3 has 17 residues. The V and J ends lost 1 base and 7 bases, in that order; junction bases with no gene match: 13. Germline assignment: CDR1 LNHNV and CDR2 YYDKDF (reference sequence). The CDR3 nucleotides read TGTGCCACCAGCAGAGTCGGAGCGGGGAGGCTTCGTAATGAGCAGTTCTTC. Its translation is CATSRVGAGRLRNEQFF.

A word on this clone: A single base separates this from a much larger clone, so it may be a read error. The chain carries TRBV21-1 and TRBJ2-2. TRBV21-1 is a pseudogene. The CDR3 loop spans 15 amino acids. The CDR3 region has the DNA TGTGCCAGCAGGCCGAGGGGCCCGGTAACCGAGGAGCTGTTTTTT. Translating it yields CASRPRGPVTEELFF.

This sequence joins TRBV28 and TRBJ1-1; D unclear. V shed 3 bases and J shed 6 bases, with 14 bases lying between them. This CDR3 region has 14 residues. Germline CDR1 is MDHEN and CDR2 is SYDVKM. CDR3 nucleotide sequence: TGTGCCAGCAGTTTGGTCAGTCCCCGGTCTGAAGCTTTCTTT. Encoded protein: CASSLVSPRSEAFF.